The 8 T cell receptor beta chains in this list originate from one sample, sequenced in a study of human T cells and chemical hapten exposure. TCRdb recomputed calls from the RACE reads with MiXCR, one row per CDR3 protein. The sample contains roughly 260,000 distinct CDR3 sequences, about 9% of which appear only once. Time point given: pre-sensitization, week 0. Regarding treatment: therapeutic diphenylcyclopropenone sensitization with weekly scalp DPC. The source material was whole blood, sampled in connection with sensitization to the hapten diphenylcyclopropenone (DPC). These receptor sequences come from a woman between 35 and 50 years old with alopecia areata. Some clones in this sample may be carry-over from other donors' samples.

There are a few counts of this clonotype. The V gene is TRBV5-1, the J gene TRBJ1-3; D gene uncertain. Looked up from germline, CDR1 is SGHRS and CDR2 is YFSETQ. CDR3 size: 14 residues. Trimming removed 2 bases at V and 0 bases at J, with 6 bases between. As DNA, the CDR3 is TGCGCCAGCAGCTTAGGGTTCTCTGGAAACACCATATATTTT. Translated, it gives CASSLGFSGNTIYF. Complete variable domain (other parts from reference TRBV5-1 and TRBJ1-3): KAGVTQTPRYLIKTRGQQVTLSCSPISGHRSVSWYQQTPGQGLQFLFEYFSETQRNKGNFPGRFSGRQFSNSRSEMNVSTLELGDSALYLCASSLGFSGNTIYFGEGSWLTVV.

This clonotype was counted a few times. The chain couples TRBV4-1 to TRBJ1-6; a possible D gene is TRBD1 (6 bases). The V and J ends lost 0 bases and 3 bases respectively, with 6 bases between them. This CDR3 is 15 amino acids long. Germline-derived CDR1 and CDR2 are MGHRA and YSYEKL. In DNA, the CDR3 is TGCGCCAGCAGCCAAGAGACAGGCTATAATTCACCCCTCCACTTT. Translating it yields CASSQETGYNSPLHF.

The V and J genes are TRBV28 and TRBJ2-7; 8 nucleotides match TRBD2. Germline values: CDR1 MDHEN, CDR2 SYDVKM. The CDR3 is made up of 13 amino acids. Losses at the gene ends were 7 bases for V and 3 bases for J; bases not matched to a gene: 5. CDR3 DNA sequence: TGTGCCAGCATGGTCCGGGAGGGCTACGAGCAGTACTTC. Protein product: CASMVREGYEQYF.

This clonotype was recorded a few times. The chain has TRBV4-1 and TRBJ2-6; no reliable D call. CDR3 length: 16 amino acids. The V gene lost 0 bases and the J gene lost 0 bases, with 6 bases spanning the gap. Germline V lookup: CDR1 MGHRA, CDR2 YSYEKL. The CDR3 DNA reads as TGCGCCAGCAGCCAAGATCGACCCTCTGGGGCCAACGTCCTGACTTTC. Translated: CASSQDRPSGANVLTF.

The chain combines TRBV28 with TRBJ2-7; 9 bases align to TRBD1. The CDR3 spans 15 residues. Germline loops: CDR1 MDHEN, CDR2 SYDVKM. V gave up 6 bases and J gave up 3 bases; unmatched junction bases: 9. CDR3 protein: CASSPNLGQGYEQYF. Written as DNA, the CDR3 is TGTGCCAGCAGCCCGAACCTGGGACAGGGCTACGAGCAGTACTTC.

The J gene is TRBJ2-3, the V gene TRBV7-9; tentative D call: TRBD1 (6 bases). This CDR3 spans 14 amino acids. Germline lookup yields CDR1 SEHNR and CDR2 FQNEAQ (reference sequence). V lost 5 bases and J lost 4, with 13 bases in between. Here the CDR3 DNA reads TGTGCCAGCAGCCCGACAGGTTACCCAGATACGCAGTATTTT. It translates to CASSPTGYPDTQYF.

The chain carries TRBV7-2 and TRBJ1-6; perhaps TRBD1 as D (5 bases). This CDR3 spans 14 amino acids. Germline loops: CDR1 SGHTA, CDR2 FQGNSA. Trimming took off 8 bases at V and 8 bases at J, with 16 bases between the two ends. Here the CDR3 DNA reads TGTGCCAGCTCCACCTGGGGCCAGGATTCACCCCTCCACTTT. Translated: CASSTWGQDSPLHF.

This clonotype came up a few times. CDR3 region: CASSQDWDLQGKLFF. In DNA form, the CDR3 reads TGTGCCAGCAGCCAAGACTGGGACCTCCAGGGAAAACTGTTTTTT. The gene calls are TRBV4-2 and TRBJ1-4; D perhaps matches TRBD1 (5 bases). Germline CDR1 is LGHNA and CDR2 is YNFKEQ. The CDR3 totals 15 residues. Trimming shortened V by 0 bases and J by 10 bases, and 15 bases separated the two germline ends.